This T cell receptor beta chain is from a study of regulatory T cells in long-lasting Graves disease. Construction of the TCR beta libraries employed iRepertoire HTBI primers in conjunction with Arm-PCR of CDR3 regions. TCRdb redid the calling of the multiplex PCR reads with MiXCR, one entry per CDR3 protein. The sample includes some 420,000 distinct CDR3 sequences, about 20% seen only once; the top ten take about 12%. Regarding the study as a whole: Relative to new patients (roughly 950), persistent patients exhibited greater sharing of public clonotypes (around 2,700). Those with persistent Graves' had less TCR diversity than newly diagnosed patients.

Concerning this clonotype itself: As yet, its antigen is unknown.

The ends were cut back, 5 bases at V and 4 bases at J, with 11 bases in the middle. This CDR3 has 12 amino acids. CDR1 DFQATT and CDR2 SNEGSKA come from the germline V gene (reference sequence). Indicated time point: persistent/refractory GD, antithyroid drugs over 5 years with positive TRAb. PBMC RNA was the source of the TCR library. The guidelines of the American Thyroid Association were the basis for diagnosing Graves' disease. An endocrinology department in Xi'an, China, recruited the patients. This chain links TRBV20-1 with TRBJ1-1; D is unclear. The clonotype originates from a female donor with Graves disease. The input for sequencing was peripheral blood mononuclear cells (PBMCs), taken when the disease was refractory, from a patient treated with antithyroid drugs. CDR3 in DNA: TGCAGTGCTGAGGGCGAAAGCACTGAAGCTTTCTTT. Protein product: CSAEGESTEAFF.